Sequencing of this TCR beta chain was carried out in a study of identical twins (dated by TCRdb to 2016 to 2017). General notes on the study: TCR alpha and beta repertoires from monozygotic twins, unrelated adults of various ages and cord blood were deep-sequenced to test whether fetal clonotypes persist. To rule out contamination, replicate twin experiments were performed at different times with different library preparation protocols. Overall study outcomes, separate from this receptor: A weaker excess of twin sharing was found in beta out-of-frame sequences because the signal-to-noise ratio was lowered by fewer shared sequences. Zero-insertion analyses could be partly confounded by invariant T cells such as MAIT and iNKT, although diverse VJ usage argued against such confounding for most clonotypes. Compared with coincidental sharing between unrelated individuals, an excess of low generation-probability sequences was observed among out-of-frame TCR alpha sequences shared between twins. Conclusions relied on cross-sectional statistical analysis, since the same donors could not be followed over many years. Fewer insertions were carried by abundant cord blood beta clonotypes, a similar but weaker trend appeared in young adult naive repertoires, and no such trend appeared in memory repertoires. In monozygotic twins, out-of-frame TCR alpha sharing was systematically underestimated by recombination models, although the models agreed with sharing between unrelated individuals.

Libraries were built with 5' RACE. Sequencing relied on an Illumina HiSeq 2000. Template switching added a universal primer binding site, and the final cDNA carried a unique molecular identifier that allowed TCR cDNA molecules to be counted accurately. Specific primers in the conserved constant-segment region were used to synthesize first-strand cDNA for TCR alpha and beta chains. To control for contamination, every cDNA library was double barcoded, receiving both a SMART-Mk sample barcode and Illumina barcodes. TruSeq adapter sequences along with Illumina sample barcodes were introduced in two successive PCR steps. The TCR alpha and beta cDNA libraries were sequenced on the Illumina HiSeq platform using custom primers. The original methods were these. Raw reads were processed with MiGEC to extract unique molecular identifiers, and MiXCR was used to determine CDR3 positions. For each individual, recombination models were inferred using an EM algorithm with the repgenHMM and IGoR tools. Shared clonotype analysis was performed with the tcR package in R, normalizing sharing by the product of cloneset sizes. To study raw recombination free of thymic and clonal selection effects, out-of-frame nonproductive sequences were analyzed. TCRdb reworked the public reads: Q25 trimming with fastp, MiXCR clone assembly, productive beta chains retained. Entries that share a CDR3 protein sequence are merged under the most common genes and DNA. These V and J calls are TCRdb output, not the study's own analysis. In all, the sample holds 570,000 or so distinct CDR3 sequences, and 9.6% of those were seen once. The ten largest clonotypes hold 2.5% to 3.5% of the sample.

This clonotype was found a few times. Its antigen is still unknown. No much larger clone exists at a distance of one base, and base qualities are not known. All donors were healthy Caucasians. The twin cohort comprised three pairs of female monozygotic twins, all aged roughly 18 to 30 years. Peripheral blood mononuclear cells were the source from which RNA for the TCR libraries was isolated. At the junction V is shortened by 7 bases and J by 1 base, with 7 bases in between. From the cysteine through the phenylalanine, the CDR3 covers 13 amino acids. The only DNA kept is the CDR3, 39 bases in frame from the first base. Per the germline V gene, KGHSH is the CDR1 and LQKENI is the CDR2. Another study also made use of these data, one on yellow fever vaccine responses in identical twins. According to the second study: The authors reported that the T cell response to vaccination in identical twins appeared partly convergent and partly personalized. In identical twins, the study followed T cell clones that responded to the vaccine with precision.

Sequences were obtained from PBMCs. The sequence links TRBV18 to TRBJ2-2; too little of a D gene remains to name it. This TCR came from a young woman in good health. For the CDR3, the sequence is CASFVRNTGELFF. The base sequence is TGTGCCAGCTTCGTTCGGAACACCGGGGAGCTGTTTTTT.